This T cell receptor beta chain was found in a study of early T cells in non-severe SARS-CoV-2 infection. Study as a whole: RNA in bulk from unsorted whole blood was sequenced, and chains were unpaired. Study results and caveats: Comparison of clonotypes with VDJdb favored anti-spike CD8 responses while missing private and CD4 specificities.

This clonotype was recorded many times. Its antigen is unknown. Germline CDR1 DFQATT, CDR2 SNEGSKA (reference sequence). The CDR3 totals 16 residues. The V and J ends lost 1 base and 0 bases respectively, with 16 bases between them. Attachment of unique molecular identifiers was made to individual cDNA molecules. MiXCR, applied by TCRdb to the 5' RACE reads, yields one record per CDR3 protein. The sample lists around 76,000 distinct CDR3 sequences, 12% seen once, with approximately 4% in the top ten. This chain uses TRBV20-1 with TRBJ2-7, with D perhaps given as TRBD1 or TRBD2 (7 bases each). The source is an adult who was a healthcare worker with PCR-confirmed SARS-CoV-2 infection or an uninfected control (not recorded which). Sequenced material: whole blood. DNA of the CDR3: TGCAGTGCTAGAGGTTCCAGGGGGACTACCTCCTACGAGCAGTACTTC. Translation: CSARGSRGTTSYEQYF.